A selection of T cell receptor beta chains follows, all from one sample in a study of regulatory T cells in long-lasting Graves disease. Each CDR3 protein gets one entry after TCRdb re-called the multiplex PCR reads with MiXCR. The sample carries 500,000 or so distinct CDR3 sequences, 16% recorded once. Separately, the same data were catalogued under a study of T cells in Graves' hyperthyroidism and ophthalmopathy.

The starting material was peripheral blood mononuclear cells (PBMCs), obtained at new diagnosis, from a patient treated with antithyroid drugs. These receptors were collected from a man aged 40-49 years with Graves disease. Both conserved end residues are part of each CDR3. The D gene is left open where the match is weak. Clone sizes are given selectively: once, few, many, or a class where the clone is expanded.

cdr3_nt: TGCGCCAGCAGAGAAACAGGGGGCAAGGGCTACACCTTC
cdr3_aa: CASRETGGKGYTF
clone_size: -
d_call: TRBD1
j_call: TRBJ1-2
v_call: TRBV10-2
cdr3_length: 13

cdr3_nt: TGTGCCAGCAGCTTAGCGGGAAAACCCTACGAGCAGTACTTC
cdr3_aa: CASSLAGKPYEQYF
clone_size: -
d_call: -
j_call: TRBJ2-7
v_call: TRBV7-9
cdr3_length: 14

cdr3_nt: TGTGCCAGCAGCGTGGGTTCGGGAATGGAAACCCAGTACTTC
cdr3_aa: CASSVGSGMETQYF
clone_size: -
d_call: -
j_call: TRBJ2-5
v_call: TRBV9
cdr3_length: 14

cdr3_nt: TGTGCCAGCAGCTATAGGGGACGGAAGCAGTTCTTC
cdr3_aa: CASSYRGRKQFF
clone_size: many
d_call: -
j_call: TRBJ2-1
v_call: TRBV28
cdr3_length: 12

cdr3_nt: TGCAGTGCTAGAGAGGCTCTTAACGGGGACATTCAGTACTTC
cdr3_aa: CSAREALNGDIQYF
clone_size: once
d_call: -
j_call: TRBJ2-4
v_call: TRBV20-1
cdr3_length: 14

cdr3_nt: TGCGCCAGCAGTTCCGGACTAGCGGGAGGGTGGGTCCACGAGCAGTACTTC
cdr3_aa: CASSSGLAGGWVHEQYF
clone_size: -
d_call: TRBD2
j_call: TRBJ2-7
v_call: TRBV5-1
cdr3_length: 17

cdr3_nt: TGTGCCATCAGTGAGACCCGCTACGAGCAGTACTTC
cdr3_aa: CAISETRYEQYF
clone_size: -
d_call: -
j_call: TRBJ2-7
v_call: TRBV10-3
cdr3_length: 12

cdr3_nt: TGTGCCAGCAGCGTAGCAGTAGCGGGAGGGTCCTACAATGAGCAGTTCTTC
cdr3_aa: CASSVAVAGGSYNEQFF
clone_size: -
d_call: TRBD2
j_call: TRBJ2-1
v_call: TRBV9
cdr3_length: 17

cdr3_nt: TGTGCCAGCAGCTTAACAGCGGATCAGCCCCAGCATTTT
cdr3_aa: CASSLTADQPQHF
clone_size: many
d_call: -
j_call: TRBJ1-5
v_call: TRBV7-3
cdr3_length: 13

cdr3_nt: TGCAGTGCTAGAGTTGGGACTAGCAGCTCCTACAATGAGCAGTTCTTC
cdr3_aa: CSARVGTSSSYNEQFF
clone_size: many
d_call: TRBD2
j_call: TRBJ2-1
v_call: TRBV20-1
cdr3_length: 16

cdr3_nt: TGTGCCAGCAGTTACTCCGGGACTAGCGGACTTCGCACAGATACGCAGTATTTT
cdr3_aa: CASSYSGTSGLRTDTQYF
clone_size: many
d_call: TRBD2
j_call: TRBJ2-3
v_call: TRBV6-2/TRBV6-3
cdr3_length: 18

cdr3_nt: TGTGCCAGCTTGGGGGTTGGGGAGCTGTTTTTT
cdr3_aa: CASLGVGELFF
clone_size: -
d_call: -
j_call: TRBJ2-2
v_call: TRBV6-1
cdr3_length: 11

cdr3_nt: TGCAGTGCTAGAGCTGGGACTGCCTCCTACAATGAGCAGTTCTTC
cdr3_aa: CSARAGTASYNEQFF
clone_size: many
d_call: -
j_call: TRBJ2-1
v_call: TRBV20-1
cdr3_length: 15

cdr3_nt: TGCGCCAGCAGCTTGGGACTAGCGGGGAACTCTAGCACAGATACGCAGTATTTT
cdr3_aa: CASSLGLAGNSSTDTQYF
clone_size: many
d_call: TRBD2
j_call: TRBJ2-3
v_call: TRBV5-1
cdr3_length: 18

cdr3_nt: TGTGCCAGCAGTTCCTCTCTGGGGATGGGGTACGAGCAGTACTTC
cdr3_aa: CASSSSLGMGYEQYF
clone_size: many
d_call: -
j_call: TRBJ2-7
v_call: TRBV27
cdr3_length: 15

cdr3_nt: TGTGCCAGCAGCCAAGATGGGCTCGAGCAGTACTTC
cdr3_aa: CASSQDGLEQYF
clone_size: -
d_call: -
j_call: TRBJ2-7
v_call: TRBV4-2
cdr3_length: 12

cdr3_nt: TGTGCCAGCAGCTCAAGCGGGACTAGAGATGAGCAGTTCTTC
cdr3_aa: CASSSSGTRDEQFF
clone_size: many
d_call: TRBD2
j_call: TRBJ2-1
v_call: TRBV7-9
cdr3_length: 14

cdr3_nt: TGTGCCAGCGTGACAGGGGGCGATCAGCCCCAGCATTTT
cdr3_aa: CASVTGGDQPQHF
clone_size: many
d_call: TRBD1
j_call: TRBJ1-5
v_call: TRBV28
cdr3_length: 13

cdr3_nt: TGTGCCAGCAGCTTGGGATTCGGCGGGAGGGGTCCCTACGAGCAGTACTTC
cdr3_aa: CASSLGFGGRGPYEQYF
clone_size: -
d_call: TRBD2
j_call: TRBJ2-7
v_call: TRBV5-4
cdr3_length: 17

cdr3_nt: TGTGCCAGCAGCACCCTAGGCGGAGTGAGGGATGAGCAGTTCTTC
cdr3_aa: CASSTLGGVRDEQFF
clone_size: many
d_call: -
j_call: TRBJ2-1
v_call: TRBV7-3
cdr3_length: 15

cdr3_nt: TGTGCCTGGAGTGCACAGGGGGGTCGGGGCTACACCTTC
cdr3_aa: CAWSAQGGRGYTF
clone_size: many
d_call: TRBD1
j_call: TRBJ1-2
v_call: TRBV30
cdr3_length: 13

cdr3_nt: TGTGCCAGCAGTTTATTAGCGGGAGGGGTGGAGACCCAGTACTTC
cdr3_aa: CASSLLAGGVETQYF
clone_size: many
d_call: TRBD2
j_call: TRBJ2-5
v_call: TRBV27
cdr3_length: 15

cdr3_nt: TGTGCCAGCAGTTTACATGGCCAAGAGACCCAGTACTTC
cdr3_aa: CASSLHGQETQYF
clone_size: many
d_call: -
j_call: TRBJ2-5
v_call: TRBV28
cdr3_length: 13

cdr3_nt: TGTGCTAGTGACTTAACGGTGAACACTGAAGCTTTCTTT
cdr3_aa: CASDLTVNTEAFF
clone_size: many
d_call: -
j_call: TRBJ1-1
v_call: TRBV12-5
cdr3_length: 13

cdr3_nt: TGTGCCAGCAGCCGACAGGGCCATAGCAATCAGCCCCAGCATTTT
cdr3_aa: CASSRQGHSNQPQHF
clone_size: -
d_call: TRBD1
j_call: TRBJ1-5
v_call: TRBV11-2
cdr3_length: 15

cdr3_nt: TGTGCCAGCAGGCCGTTAGCGGGAGGGCAGGTGGCAGATACGCAGTATTTT
cdr3_aa: CASRPLAGGQVADTQYF
clone_size: few
d_call: TRBD2
j_call: TRBJ2-3
v_call: TRBV6-1
cdr3_length: 17

cdr3_nt: TGCAGCGTTGGCTCGAGTAACTATGGCTACACCTTC
cdr3_aa: CSVGSSNYGYTF
clone_size: -
d_call: -
j_call: TRBJ1-2
v_call: TRBV29-1
cdr3_length: 12

cdr3_nt: TGTGCCAGCCGACTCCTTGGCAATCAGCCCCAGCATTTT
cdr3_aa: CASRLLGNQPQHF
clone_size: many
d_call: -
j_call: TRBJ1-5
v_call: TRBV28
cdr3_length: 13

cdr3_nt: TGTGCCAGCAGCCCTAAGGGGGCCTGGACTGAAGCTTTCTTT
cdr3_aa: CASSPKGAWTEAFF
clone_size: many
d_call: TRBD1
j_call: TRBJ1-1
v_call: TRBV3-1
cdr3_length: 14

cdr3_nt: TGTGCCAGCTCAGGACCAAATAATGAAAAACTGTTTTTT
cdr3_aa: CASSGPNNEKLFF
clone_size: many
d_call: -
j_call: TRBJ1-4
v_call: TRBV28
cdr3_length: 13

cdr3_nt: TGCAGCGTTGAGAGAACAGGGTCCTACGAGCAGTACTTC
cdr3_aa: CSVERTGSYEQYF
clone_size: -
d_call: -
j_call: TRBJ2-7
v_call: TRBV29-1
cdr3_length: 13

cdr3_nt: TGCAGTGCCACCGGGACTAGCGGAGCGAAATACAATGAGCAGTTCTTC
cdr3_aa: CSATGTSGAKYNEQFF
clone_size: many
d_call: TRBD2
j_call: TRBJ2-1
v_call: TRBV20-1
cdr3_length: 16

cdr3_nt: TGTGCCAGCAGTGGAATAGTCTCGACTAGCGGAATATACGAGCAGTACTTC
cdr3_aa: CASSGIVSTSGIYEQYF
clone_size: -
d_call: TRBD2
j_call: TRBJ2-7
v_call: TRBV25-1
cdr3_length: 17

cdr3_nt: TGCGCCAGCAGCTTGGAAGAAGGGCAGGGGCTGTTCTTC
cdr3_aa: CASSLEEGQGLFF
clone_size: many
d_call: -
j_call: TRBJ2-1
v_call: TRBV5-1
cdr3_length: 13

cdr3_nt: TGTGCCAGCAGTACCGGGACCCTCTACGAGCAGTACTTC
cdr3_aa: CASSTGTLYEQYF
clone_size: -
d_call: -
j_call: TRBJ2-7
v_call: TRBV27
cdr3_length: 13

cdr3_nt: TGTGCCAGCAGCTCATTAAAGGGGGATATCCCGACACTACACGAGCAGTACTTC
cdr3_aa: CASSSLKGDIPTLHEQYF
clone_size: many
d_call: -
j_call: TRBJ2-7
v_call: TRBV11-2
cdr3_length: 18

cdr3_nt: TGTGCCAGCAGCCGAAGAGCGGGAGAGTGGTCAGATACGCAGTATTTT
cdr3_aa: CASSRRAGEWSDTQYF
clone_size: few
d_call: TRBD2
j_call: TRBJ2-3
v_call: TRBV6-2/TRBV6-3
cdr3_length: 16

cdr3_nt: TGTGCCTGGGCCCGGACAGGAGGATATGGCTACACCTTC
cdr3_aa: CAWARTGGYGYTF
clone_size: many
d_call: TRBD1
j_call: TRBJ1-2
v_call: TRBV30
cdr3_length: 13

cdr3_nt: TGCAGTGCTGAAGACAGGGTCGCCTACGAGCAGTACTTC
cdr3_aa: CSAEDRVAYEQYF
clone_size: many
d_call: TRBD1
j_call: TRBJ2-7
v_call: TRBV20-1
cdr3_length: 13

cdr3_nt: TGTGCCAGCACTCCGACAGGGCGCCAAAAGCCGCAGTACTTC
cdr3_aa: CASTPTGRQKPQYF
clone_size: many
d_call: TRBD1
j_call: TRBJ2-7
v_call: TRBV28
cdr3_length: 14

cdr3_nt: TGCGCCAGCAGCCAAGATTCGGAGAGGGCAGGAGGGAAAGAGACCCAGTACTTC
cdr3_aa: CASSQDSERAGGKETQYF
clone_size: few
d_call: -
j_call: TRBJ2-5
v_call: TRBV4-1
cdr3_length: 18

cdr3_nt: TGTGCCAGCAGCTTAACCCCTGTTCGGTCGAACACTGAAGCTTTCTTT
cdr3_aa: CASSLTPVRSNTEAFF
clone_size: once
d_call: -
j_call: TRBJ1-1
v_call: TRBV7-3
cdr3_length: 16

cdr3_nt: TGTGCCAGCAGCCGACGACAGGGTTGGGAAGCTTTCTTT
cdr3_aa: CASSRRQGWEAFF
clone_size: -
d_call: TRBD1
j_call: TRBJ1-1
v_call: TRBV3-1
cdr3_length: 13

cdr3_nt: TGTGCCTGGAGTGTGGGACACTACACAGATACGCAGTATTTT
cdr3_aa: CAWSVGHYTDTQYF
clone_size: many
d_call: -
j_call: TRBJ2-3
v_call: TRBV30
cdr3_length: 14

cdr3_nt: TGCGCCAGCAGCTTGGCGTCAGGGAGGGAAAAACTGTTTTTT
cdr3_aa: CASSLASGREKLFF
clone_size: once
d_call: -
j_call: TRBJ1-4
v_call: TRBV5-1
cdr3_length: 14

cdr3_nt: TGTGCCAGCAGCTTAGGGGGCGTTGGGGCCAACGTCCTGACTTTC
cdr3_aa: CASSLGGVGANVLTF
clone_size: -
d_call: -
j_call: TRBJ2-6
v_call: TRBV7-2
cdr3_length: 15

cdr3_nt: TGTGCCAGCAGTTTAGGTGGGGTTAACAATCAGCCCCAGCATTTT
cdr3_aa: CASSLGGVNNQPQHF
clone_size: few
d_call: -
j_call: TRBJ1-5
v_call: TRBV28
cdr3_length: 15

cdr3_nt: TGTGCCAGCAGAGACACAGATACGCAGTATTTT
cdr3_aa: CASRDTDTQYF
clone_size: many
d_call: -
j_call: TRBJ2-3
v_call: TRBV28
cdr3_length: 11

cdr3_nt: TGTGCCAGTAGTATAGAGGCTAGCGGGGCCTACGAGCAGTACTTC
cdr3_aa: CASSIEASGAYEQYF
clone_size: -
d_call: TRBD2
j_call: TRBJ2-7
v_call: TRBV19
cdr3_length: 15

cdr3_nt: TGTGCCAGCAGTGCCGGGACAGGTAACCGAGAAGCTTTCTTT
cdr3_aa: CASSAGTGNREAFF
clone_size: many
d_call: TRBD1
j_call: TRBJ1-1
v_call: TRBV28
cdr3_length: 14

cdr3_nt: TGTGCCAGCAGCCAAGCGGCAGGGAATCAGCCCCAGCATTTT
cdr3_aa: CASSQAAGNQPQHF
clone_size: -
d_call: -
j_call: TRBJ1-5
v_call: TRBV3-1
cdr3_length: 14